The 4 T cell receptor beta chains below were found in one sample sequenced in a study of blood T cell repertoires in COVID-19. Profiling relied on immunoSEQ multiplex PCR, and the TCRdb table lists in-frame clones only, not all of them. This sample has roughly 500,000 clones; roughly 90% occur once, and the top ten carry approximately 1.8%. Sequencing was done on a sample of PBMCs or T cells enriched from blood (not recorded which). Receptors were obtained from a woman between 40 and 50 years old who had recovered from COVID-19.

The chain links TRBV7-2 to TRBJ2-1; 9 nucleotides agree with TRBD2. This CDR3 is 15 amino acids long. Germline values: CDR1 SGHTA, CDR2 FQGNSA. The V segment lost 1 base and the J segment 10 bases; nucleotides outside the gene matches: 8. CDR3 sequence reads: CASSLDGREGLEQFF. In DNA form, the CDR3 reads TGTGCCAGCAGCTTAGATGGGCGGGAGGGTTTAGAGCAGTTCTTC.

This clone was counted between two and nine times. The chain carries TRBV4-1 and TRBJ2-7; 7 bases fit TRBD1. J gave up 1 base and V 3 bases, and 6 bases lay outside the gene matches. In germline, CDR1 is MGHRA, CDR2 YSYEKL. The CDR3 covers 15 residues. CDR3 region: CASSHAGQASYEQYF. The CDR3 DNA follows: TGCGCCAGCAGCCATGCCGGACAGGCGTCCTACGAGCAGTACTTC.

DNA of the CDR3: TGTGCCAGCAATCAAGACAGGGGGGGAGAAGCTTTCTTT. Amino acids: CASNQDRGGEAFF. This sequence joins TRBV6-5 and TRBJ1-1; 9 positions match TRBD1. The CDR3 length is 13 residues. The V gene's germline CDR1 is MNHEY and CDR2 SVGAGI. The V gene end was trimmed by 7 bases and the J gene end by 8 bases; junction bases not matched to a gene: 8.

V is TRBV7-9 and J is TRBJ2-2, with 13 positions matching TRBD2. The trim removed 2 bases at V and 4 bases at J, leaving 10 bases unmatched. This CDR3 spans 19 amino acids. CDR1 is SEHNR and CDR2 is FQNEAQ in the germline V gene (reference sequence). The CDR3 region is CASSLSQLAGGPLTGELFF. CDR3 nucleotides: TGTGCCAGCAGCTTATCTCAACTAGCGGGAGGGCCACTCACCGGGGAGCTGTTTTTT.